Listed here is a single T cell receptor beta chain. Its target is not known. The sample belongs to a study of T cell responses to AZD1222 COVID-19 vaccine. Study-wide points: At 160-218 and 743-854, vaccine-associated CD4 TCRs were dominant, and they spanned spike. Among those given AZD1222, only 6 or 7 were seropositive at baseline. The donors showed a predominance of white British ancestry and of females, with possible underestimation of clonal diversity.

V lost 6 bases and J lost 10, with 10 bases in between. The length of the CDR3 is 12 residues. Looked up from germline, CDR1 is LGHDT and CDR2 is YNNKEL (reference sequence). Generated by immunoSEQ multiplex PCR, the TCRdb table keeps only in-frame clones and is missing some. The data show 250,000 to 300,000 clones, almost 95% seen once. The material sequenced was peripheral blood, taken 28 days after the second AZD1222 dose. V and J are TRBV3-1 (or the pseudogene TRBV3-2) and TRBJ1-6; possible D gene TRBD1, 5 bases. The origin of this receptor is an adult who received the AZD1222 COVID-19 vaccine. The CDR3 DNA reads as TGTGCCAGCAGTGACCAGGGATCACCCCTCCACTTT. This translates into CASSDQGSPLHF.